These 26 T cell receptor beta chains originate from one sample sequenced in a study of blood T cell repertoires in COVID-19. Assay: immunoSEQ multiplex PCR; the TCRdb copy retains only in-frame clones and omits some. The sample yields about 260,000 clones, about 87% seen once. Sequenced: peripheral blood. The receptors here all came from a middle-aged woman who had recovered from COVID-19.

This clone was seen only once. J is TRBJ2-1 and V is TRBV2; 7 bases match TRBD2. J gave up 7 bases and V 4 bases, and 4 bases lay outside the gene matches. The germline V gene has CDR1 SNHLY and CDR2 FYNNEI. The CDR3 covers 13 residues. DNA for the CDR3: TGTGCCAGCAGTGTTTCTAGCGGAAATGAGCAGTTCTTC. Translation: CASSVSSGNEQFF.

The genes are TRBV12-5 and TRBJ2-2, with 9 bases that match TRBD1. The CDR3 consists of 19 residues. Trimming cost V 1 base and J 1 base; bases outside gene matches: 10. From germline, CDR1 is LGHNT and CDR2 FRNRAP. CDR3 amino acids: CASGLAYPDRGRNTGELFF. The CDR3 DNA is TGTGCTAGTGGTTTGGCATACCCTGACAGGGGGAGGAACACCGGGGAGCTGTTTTTT.

The gene calls are TRBV6-5 and TRBJ1-1; no clear D gene. This CDR3 is built from 12 residues. Germline CDR1 reads MNHEY; CDR2 reads SVGAGI. The ends were cut back, 7 bases at V and 8 bases at J, with 14 bases in the middle. CDR3: CASTPTSGEAFF. CDR3 bases: TGTGCCAGCACCCCGACTTCGGGGGAAGCTTTCTTT.

The chain has TRBV5-8 and TRBJ2-7, with 7 bases identical to TRBD2. V dropped 3 bases and J dropped 0; count of bases not matched to a gene: 6. The CDR3 runs to 15 residues. CDR1 is SGHTS and CDR2 is YDEGEE in the germline V gene. The CDR3 protein is CASSWEGRSSYEQYF. CDR3 DNA sequence: TGTGCCAGCAGCTGGGAGGGCAGGAGCTCCTACGAGCAGTACTTC.

The V gene is TRBV5-1, the J gene TRBJ1-2; 10 bases fit TRBD1. This CDR3 has 15 amino acids. J gave up 8 bases and V 5 bases, and 12 bases lay outside the gene matches. Germline loops: CDR1 SGHRS, CDR2 YFSETQ. CDR3 nucleotide sequence: TGCGCCAGCAGTGAGGCCGGGACAGGGGTCTACGGCTACACCTTC. As protein: CASSEAGTGVYGYTF.

The V and J genes are TRBV19 and TRBJ1-2, with D maybe TRBD1 (5 bases). V dropped 6 bases and J dropped 6 bases, with 17 bases sitting between them. Germline CDR1 LNHDA, CDR2 SQIVND (reference sequence). This CDR3 contains 14 residues. DNA for the CDR3: TGTGCCAGTAGGCCGGCTGGGGCAGGTAATGGCTACACCTTC. Translated: CASRPAGAGNGYTF. Full variable domain (remainder filled in from reference TRBV19 and TRBJ1-2): DGGITQSPKYLFRKEGQNVTLSCEQNLNHDAMYWYRQDPGQGLRLIYYSQIVNDFQKGDIAEGYSVSREKKESFPLTVTSAQKNPTAFYLCASRPAGAGNGYTFGSGTRLTVV.

The rearrangement uses TRBV18 and TRBJ2-2; D perhaps matches TRBD1 (6 bases). Germline lookup yields CDR1 KGHSH and CDR2 LQKENI. The V end was cut by 3 bases, the J end by 6 bases, with 8 bases between. The CDR3 spans 13 residues. The CDR3 spells CASSPQGSGELFF. The CDR3 region has the DNA TGTGCCAGCTCACCGCAGGGGTCCGGGGAGCTGTTTTTT.

J is TRBJ2-2 and V is TRBV7-9, with D possibly matching TRBD1 (6 bases). Per germline, CDR1 SEHNR and CDR2 FQNEAQ (reference sequence). The length of the CDR3 is 16 residues. With 1 base removed from V and 7 bases from J, the gap between germline ends came to 16 bases. DNA of the CDR3: TGTGCCAGCAGCTTAGTACCGACCGGGACAATCGGGGAGCTGTTTTTT. This codes for CASSLVPTGTIGELFF.

This clone has only one observation. The junction departs from the called germline gene at one end, perhaps through a read error. J is TRBJ1-2 and V is TRBV7-8; maybe TRBD1 (5 bases). Germline V gene lookup returns CDR1 SGHVS and CDR2 FQNEAQ. This CDR3 has 13 residues. Here the CDR3 reads CASSLGPGGVHGF. Written as DNA, the CDR3 is TGTGCCAGCAGCTTAGGTCCGGGGGGGGTCCACGGCTTC.

The chain recombines TRBV5-1 with TRBJ2-1; D may be TRBD2 (5 bases). V shed 0 bases and J shed 9 bases, with 7 bases lying between them. The CDR3 length is 12 residues. CDR1 and CDR2 (germline): SGHRS, YFSETQ. In nucleotides, the CDR3 is TGCGCCAGCAGCTTGGCTGGGAGTGAGCAGTTCTTC. Translating it yields CASSLAGSEQFF.

This clone was recorded once. The gene calls are TRBV6-5 and TRBJ2-7; 7 positions agree with TRBD2. The germline gives CDR1 MNHEY, CDR2 SVGAGI. V shed 2 bases, J shed 5 bases, and the junction held 6 bases outside the gene matches. The CDR3 contains 14 residues. CDR3 nucleotide sequence: TGTGCCAGCAGTTACGGGACTAATCTAGACGAGCAGTACTTC. It translates to CASSYGTNLDEQYF.

The chain employs TRBV29-1 and TRBJ2-3; 8 positions agree with TRBD2. V shed 4 bases and J 0 bases; nucleotides not matched to a gene: 6. In germline, CDR1 is SQVTM, CDR2 ANQGSEA. The CDR3 has 15 residues. The CDR3 region is CSVVGGGSSTDTQYF. DNA of the CDR3: TGCAGCGTTGTCGGGGGGGGCTCTAGCACAGATACGCAGTATTTT.

In this sample, this clone turned up a few times. The chain is built from TRBV30 and TRBJ1-3, with unresolved D. Trimming stripped 0 bases from V and 2 bases from J, with 8 bases between. The length of the CDR3 is 14 residues. Germline V CDR1 and CDR2: GTSNPN, SVGIG (reference sequence). The CDR3 DNA reads as TGTGCCTGGAGTGTATGGAGGGCTGGAAACACCATATATTTT. Residues: CAWSVWRAGNTIYF.

In this sample, this clone turned up once. The V and J genes are TRBV7-8 and TRBJ1-1; 7 bases fit TRBD1. The CDR3 totals 14 residues. V dropped 5 bases and J dropped 5; count of bases not matched to a gene: 8. The germline CDR1 and CDR2 sequences are SGHVS and FQNEAQ. The CDR3 protein is CASSVDRVGTEAFF. For the CDR3, the DNA is TGTGCCAGCAGCGTAGACAGGGTGGGGACTGAAGCTTTCTTT. The full variable domain, completed using reference TRBV7-8 and TRBJ1-1, is GAGVSQSPRYKVAKRGQDVALRCDPISGHVSLFWYQQALGQGPEFLTYFQNEAQLDKSGLPSDRFFAERPEGSVSTLKIQRTQQEDSAVYLCASSVDRVGTEAFFGQGTRLTVV.

This chain connects TRBV9 to TRBJ1-3; weak D call: TRBD1 (5 bases). The CDR3 runs to 15 residues. The V and J ends lost 0 bases and 5 bases respectively, with 12 bases between them. Germline V gives CDR1 SGDLS, CDR2 YYNGEE. CDR3 amino acids: CASSVGEGDRNTIYF. DNA of the CDR3: TGTGCCAGCAGCGTAGGTGAAGGGGATAGAAACACCATATATTTT.

This chain connects TRBV2 to TRBJ2-5, with a tentative D call TRBD2 (7 bases). The germline V gene encodes CDR1 SNHLY and CDR2 FYNNEI. V was shortened by 6 bases and J by 5 bases, with 13 bases between the two germline ends. The CDR3 is 13 amino acids. The CDR3 sequence: CASSRGAWETQYF. The CDR3, as DNA: TGTGCCAGCAGCCGGGGGGCCTGGGAGACCCAGTACTTC.

The count of this clone is one. The chain recombines TRBV19 with TRBJ2-7, with 14 bases fitting TRBD2. There are 15 residues in the CDR3. After removal of 6 bases from V and 6 bases from J, the junction contained 7 bases not matched to a gene. In germline, CDR1 is LNHDA, CDR2 SQIVND (reference sequence). CDR3 DNA sequence: TGTGCCAGTAGATCTGGACTAGCGGGGGGAGGCGAGCAGTACTTC. Protein product: CASRSGLAGGGEQYF.

The chain joins TRBV6-2 or TRBV6-3 to TRBJ2-7; 10 nucleotides agree with TRBD1. The V segment lost 6 bases and the J segment 2 bases; nucleotides outside the gene matches: 10. The CDR3 extends over 16 amino acids. From germline, CDR1 is MNHEY and CDR2 SVGEGT. CDR3 in DNA: TGTGCCAGCAGCCTGTTCCCGGGACAGGGGACCTACGAGCAGTACTTC. Its translation: CASSLFPGQGTYEQYF.

The rearrangement joins TRBV5-4 to TRBJ2-2; possibly TRBD2 for D (7 bases). With 3 bases removed from V and 5 bases from J, the gap between germline ends came to 14 bases. CDR3 size: 15 residues. Looked up from germline, CDR1 is SGHNT and CDR2 is YYREEE (reference sequence). The CDR3 nucleotides read TGTGCCAGCAGCTCGGGGGGCTGGGGGACCGGGGAGCTGTTTTTT. Its protein is CASSSGGWGTGELFF.

V usage is TRBV6-5 and J usage is TRBJ2-5; TRBD1 aligns across 9 bases. V shed 4 bases and J 5 bases; nucleotides not matched to a gene: 8. CDR1 and CDR2 from the germline V gene are MNHEY and SVGAGI. CDR3 length equals 15 residues. CDR3 sequence (DNA): TGTGCCAGCAGTTCCCGGGACAGGGTTTGGGAGACCCAGTACTTC. As protein: CASSSRDRVWETQYF.

The CDR3 loop is CASSPSTAGYTF. Here the CDR3 DNA reads TGTGCCAGCAGTCCCTCGACAGCCGGCTACACCTTC. The rearrangement links TRBV12-3 or TRBV12-4 to TRBJ1-2; TRBD1 might be the D (5 bases). The CDR3 loop spans 12 amino acids. The V end lost 5 bases, the J end lost 8 bases, and 12 bases lay between the germline ends.

The chain recombines TRBV6-2 or TRBV6-3 with TRBJ2-7; 9 bases are shared with TRBD1. The ends lost 6 bases at V and 6 bases at J; junction bases unmatched: 18. This CDR3 has 17 amino acids. CDR1 and CDR2 (germline): MNHEY, SVGEGT. The CDR3 loop is CASSHRAGGQGFTEQYF. The CDR3 nucleotides read TGTGCCAGCAGCCACAGGGCCGGGGGACAGGGTTTTACCGAGCAGTACTTC.

Turning to this clone: This CDR3 is also generated by other DNA sequences in the sample. The J gene is TRBJ2-3, the V gene TRBV5-1, with TRBD2 matching 8 bases. After removal of 0 bases from V and 0 bases from J, the junction contained 0 bases not matched to a gene. This CDR3 spans 15 amino acids. Germline values: CDR1 SGHRS, CDR2 YFSETQ. CDR3 bases: TGCGCCAGCAGCTTGGAGCGGGGGAGCACAGATACGCAGTATTTT. Translating gives CASSLERGSTDTQYF. The whole variable domain, filled in from reference TRBV5-1 and TRBJ2-3, reads KAGVTQTPRYLIKTRGQQVTLSCSPISGHRSVSWYQQTPGQGLQFLFEYFSETQRNKGNFPGRFSGRQFSNSRSEMNVSTLELGDSALYLCASSLERGSTDTQYFGPGTRLTVL.

J is TRBJ2-7 and V is TRBV12-5, with D possibly being TRBD2 (5 bases). V lost 6 bases to trimming and J lost 1 base, with 22 bases between them. The CDR3 extends over 17 amino acids. The germline gives CDR1 LGHNT, CDR2 FRNRAP. The CDR3 region has the DNA TGTGCTAGTGGGTCCGGTGTCGGGGTCCTGGGTTCCTACGAGCAGTACTTC. Its translation: CASGSGVGVLGSYEQYF.

The rearrangement joins TRBV18 to TRBJ1-1; 8 bases align to TRBD1. Trimming at V came to 3 bases and at J to 6 bases, leaving 6 bases not matched to a gene. Germline CDR1 is KGHSH and CDR2 is LQKENI. The CDR3 consists of 14 residues. The CDR3 DNA follows: TGTGCCAGCTCACCCATACAGGGGGACGCTGAAGCTTTCTTT. Translation gives CASSPIQGDAEAFF. Variable domain in full (rest from reference TRBV18 and TRBJ1-1): NAGVMQNPRHLVRRRGQEARLRCSPMKGHSHVYWYRQLPEEGLKFMVYLQKENIIDESGMPKERFSAEFPKEGPSILRIQQVVRGDSAAYFCASSPIQGDAEAFFGQGTRLTVV.

CDR3 nucleotides: TGTGCCACCAGAAGAGGACAGGCGCAGTATTTT. Translated: CATRRGQAQYF. The genes are TRBV2 and TRBJ2-3; TRBD1 matches at 7 bases. Per germline, CDR1 SNHLY and CDR2 FYNNEI. The ends lost 10 bases at V and 10 bases at J; junction bases unmatched: 8. The CDR3 covers 11 residues.